This T cell receptor beta chain was captured in a study of T cell responses to AZD1222 COVID-19 vaccine. The overall study: It was second doses at about 4 or about 12 weeks that were pooled.

This clone was observed a few times. Its specificity is not known. Overall study results and limits: The donor group comprised mostly white British people and more females; the analysis possibly underestimated clonal diversity. Repertoire sampling happened only post peak T cell response. Among those given AZD1222, only six were seropositive at baseline.

Germline V gene lookup returns CDR1 MNHEY and CDR2 SMNVEV (reference sequence). Trimming pared 1 base from V and 6 bases from J, leaving 3 bases between. This CDR3 spans 12 amino acids. TCRdb's table, derived via immunoSEQ multiplex PCR, lists solely in-frame clones and lacks some. The data contain over 110,000 clones, about 90% of them singletons. The origin of this receptor is an adult in good health. The chain has TRBV27 and TRBJ2-2; no reliable D call. The sample consisted of peripheral blood, taken on day 0 of AZD1222 vaccination. This chain's CDR3 is CASSLYPGELFF. The CDR3 nucleotides are TGTGCCAGCAGTTTATATCCCGGGGAGCTGTTTTTT.